This entry describes one T cell receptor beta chain. Its matching antigen is unknown. Donors, without exception, were Caucasian adults residing in Nashville, Tennessee. These data are taken from a study of shared clonotypes between healthy human individuals. Study-wide results and limits: The researchers took only blood, and tissue repertoires probably look different. Clonotype sharing among donors likely depends on sequencing depth.

CDR3 length: 15 amino acids. Looked up from germline, CDR1 is SGHTA and CDR2 is FQGNSA. Deletions cut 3 bases from V and 1 base from J, with 10 bases between. Sequencing used immunoSEQ multiplex PCR; TCRdb keeps in-frame clones, though not all of them. In the table there are fewer than 3 million clones, 92% of which are singletons. This receptor was taken from a man aged 18 to 30 in good health. Some clones in this sample may be carry-over from other donors' samples. Sequences were obtained from naive CD4+ T cells from PBMCs. As to subset: CD45RA+ positively selected. V gene TRBV7-2 combines with J gene TRBJ2-1, with D hard to call. The CDR3 DNA is TGTGCCAGCAGCTTTCGATCCCGATCCTACAATGAGCAGTTCTTC. It translates to CASSFRSRSYNEQFF.